The 2 T cell receptor beta chains below were found in one sample sequenced in a study of post-analysis software for immune sequencing data. Study-wide results and caveats: Four or five TRBV segments, including TRBV5-6, TRBV5-1 and TRBV20-1, were more frequent in patients than controls.

These receptors' targets are unknown. cDNA libraries of TCR beta carried unique molecular identifiers. TCRdb called the PCR reads again in MiXCR, with one record for every CDR3 protein. The sample consists of 380,000 or so distinct CDR3 sequences, 30% to 45% of them appearing once. Sequencing was performed on blood. These receptors all stem from a girl aged 5-17 years with multiple sclerosis.

This chain uses TRBV5-6 with TRBJ2-5; perhaps TRBD1 as D (6 bases). The CDR3 is made up of 14 amino acids. V lost 5 bases to trimming and J lost 5 bases, with 16 bases between them. CDR1 is SGHDT, CDR2 YYEEEE, per germline. The CDR3 reads CASRPGQPGETQYF. As DNA, the CDR3 is TGTGCCAGCAGACCGGGACAACCAGGGGAGACCCAGTACTTC.

A few counts support this clonotype. The chain links TRBV5-5 to TRBJ2-4; 7 bases fit TRBD1. The CDR3 is made up of 19 amino acids. V gave up 1 base and J gave up 3 bases; unmatched junction bases: 16. CDR1 is SGHKS and CDR2 is YYEKEE in the germline V gene (reference sequence). CDR3 sequence (DNA): TGTGCCAGCAGCTTGAGACAGGGAGTCTCAGATTTCGTCAAAAACATTCAGTACTTC. Its protein product is CASSLRQGVSDFVKNIQYF.